These 14 T cell receptor beta chains were sequenced from one sample in a study of shared clonotypes between healthy human individuals. Sequencing used immunoSEQ multiplex PCR; TCRdb keeps in-frame clones, though not all of them. Of about 2.3 million clones in the sample, more than 85% are singletons; the top ten hold 0.39%. What was sequenced was naive CD4+ T cells from PBMCs. Indicated subset: CD45RA+ positively selected. The receptor source for this set is a man aged 18 to 35 in good health. Some clones in this sample may be carry-over from other donors' samples.

V gene TRBV7-3 combines with J gene TRBJ2-1; D might be TRBD2 (6 bases). Germline V lookup: CDR1 SGHTA, CDR2 FQGTGA. The V end was cut by 3 bases, the J end by 3 bases, with 9 bases between. CDR3 size: 14 residues. The CDR3 bases are TGTGCCAGCAGCTTTAGCGGTGACTACAATGAGCAGTTCTTC. Translation gives CASSFSGDYNEQFF.

This sequence joins TRBV14 and TRBJ1-2; no firm D call. The V end was cut by 3 bases, the J end by 6 bases, with 8 bases between. Germline lookup yields CDR1 SGHDN and CDR2 FVKESK. There are 12 residues in the CDR3. For the CDR3, the DNA is TGTGCCAGCAGCCAGGTATTGGATGGCTACACCTTC. Its translation is CASSQVLDGYTF.

The chain has TRBV6-1 and TRBJ2-1; D is undetermined. Germline-derived CDR1 and CDR2 are MNHNS and SASEGT. CDR3 length: 12 amino acids. V lost 5 bases, J lost 8 bases, and 10 bases lay in between. The chain's CDR3 is CASSRLGDEQFF. The DNA for the CDR3 is TGTGCCAGCAGTCGGCTGGGCGATGAGCAGTTCTTC.

The chain couples TRBV28 to TRBJ1-1; D ambiguous. The CDR3 is 14 residues long. The V gene's germline CDR1 is MDHEN and CDR2 SYDVKM. V was clipped by 4 bases and J by 0 bases, with 9 bases between them. The CDR3 here is CASSSGRMNTEAFF. Here the CDR3 DNA reads TGTGCCAGCAGTTCAGGACGTATGAACACTGAAGCTTTCTTT.

CDR3 amino acids: CASSTLAGGPGEQYF. The CDR3 DNA reads TGTGCCAGTAGTACATTAGCGGGAGGGCCCGGCGAGCAGTACTTC. This chain links TRBV19 with TRBJ2-7; 11 positions agree with TRBD2. The J segment lost 6 bases and the V segment lost 4 bases, leaving 8 bases of the junction unmatched. Per germline, CDR1 LNHDA and CDR2 SQIVND (reference sequence). The CDR3 sequence is 15 residues long.

V usage is TRBV5-1 and J usage is TRBJ2-3; unclear D gene. Germline CDR1 is SGHRS and CDR2 is YFSETQ. This CDR3 is 14 amino acids long. V shed 0 bases and J shed 4 bases, with 9 bases lying between them. The DNA for the CDR3 is TGCGCCAGCAGCTTGGCCCCCGAGGCAGATACGCAGTATTTT. This encodes CASSLAPEADTQYF. The whole variable domain, filled in from reference TRBV5-1 and TRBJ2-3, reads KAGVTQTPRYLIKTRGQQVTLSCSPISGHRSVSWYQQTPGQGLQFLFEYFSETQRNKGNFPGRFSGRQFSNSRSEMNVSTLELGDSALYLCASSLAPEADTQYFGPGTRLTVL.

Notes on this clone: The sample holds other DNA sequences that translate to the same CDR3. The chain couples TRBV27 to TRBJ2-1; TRBD2 matches 11 bases. Germline V CDR1 and CDR2: MNHEY, SMNVEV (reference sequence). The CDR3 is 15 residues long. With 3 bases clipped from V and 4 bases from J, the junction kept 2 bases outside the gene matches. This chain's CDR3 is CASSLTSGTYNEQFF. The CDR3 bases are TGTGCCAGCAGTTTGACTAGCGGGACGTACAATGAGCAGTTCTTC.

The genes are TRBV7-2 and TRBJ1-4; D remains unclear. Germline V gives CDR1 SGHTA, CDR2 FQGNSA. The V end was cut by 3 bases, the J end by 6 bases, with 11 bases between. The CDR3 sequence is 14 residues long. CDR3 protein: CASSLANWDEKLFF. The CDR3 coding sequence is TGTGCCAGCAGCTTGGCAAATTGGGATGAAAAACTGTTTTTT. Drawing the rest from reference TRBV7-2 and TRBJ1-4, the complete variable domain is GAGVSQSPSNKVTEKGKDVELRCDPISGHTALYWYRQSLGQGLEFLIYFQGNSAPDKSGLPSDRFSAERTGGSVSTLTIQRTQQEDSAVYLCASSLANWDEKLFFGSGTQLSVL.

This clone was detected once. The chain is built from TRBV6-5 and TRBJ1-3, with a possible D match to TRBD1 (5 bases). CDR1 is MNHEY and CDR2 is SVGAGI in the germline V gene. The CDR3 spans 15 residues. Trimming pared 0 bases from V and 4 bases from J, leaving 10 bases between. This CDR3 is CASSYSIGTGNTIYF. The CDR3 bases are TGTGCCAGCAGTTACTCGATCGGGACCGGAAACACCATATATTTT.

The rearrangement links TRBV28 to TRBJ2-2, with TRBD1 identical over 11 bases. This CDR3 has 14 residues. Trimming cost V 7 bases and J 6 bases; bases outside gene matches: 4. Germline loops: CDR1 MDHEN, CDR2 SYDVKM. The DNA for the CDR3 is TGTGCCAGCAAGTGGGACAGGGGGTCCGGGGAGCTGTTTTTT. It codes for CASKWDRGSGELFF.

Remarks on this clone: The sample carries other DNA sequences with the same CDR3. The chain combines TRBV28 with TRBJ1-1, with D perhaps matching TRBD1 (5 bases). V was shortened by 6 bases and J by 0 bases, with 11 bases between the two germline ends. The CDR3 spans 14 residues. Germline CDR1 MDHEN, CDR2 SYDVKM. The CDR3 region has the DNA TGTGCCAGCAGGGTGGGGACTTTGAACACTGAAGCTTTCTTT. Protein: CASRVGTLNTEAFF.

The CDR3 reads CASSDGLAGGPHEQFF. The CDR3, as DNA: TGTGCCAGCAGTGACGGCCTAGCGGGAGGGCCCCATGAGCAGTTCTTC. This sequence joins TRBV6-1 and TRBJ2-1; TRBD2 matches at 12 bases. The CDR3 consists of 16 residues. Germline trimming cut 3 bases from V and 8 bases from J; bases unmatched to any gene: 8. Germline-derived CDR1 and CDR2 are MNHNS and SASEGT.

The chain joins TRBV2 to TRBJ2-6; D not resolved. CDR1 and CDR2 from the germline V gene are SNHLY and FYNNEI. The CDR3 sequence is 15 residues long. The ends were cut back, 10 bases at V and 0 bases at J, with 13 bases in the middle. The CDR3 is CAINLNPSGANVLTF. The CDR3 DNA reads TGTGCCATCAACCTTAACCCCTCTGGGGCCAACGTCCTGACTTTC. Using reference TRBV2 and TRBJ2-6 for the parts outside the CDR3, the full variable domain is EPEVTQTPSHQVTQMGQEVILRCVPISNHLYFYWYRQILGQKVEFLVSFYNNEISEKSEIFDDQFSVERPDGSNFTLKIRSTKLEDSAMYFCAINLNPSGANVLTFGAGSRLTVL.

This rearrangement joins TRBV28 to TRBJ2-7; 13 bases line up with TRBD2. In germline, CDR1 is MDHEN, CDR2 SYDVKM. This CDR3 has 13 residues. After removal of 8 bases from V and 6 bases from J, the junction contained 4 bases not matched to a gene. CDR3 amino acids: CASSTSGRAEQYF. The CDR3 DNA reads as TGTGCCAGCTCCACTAGCGGGAGGGCCGAGCAGTACTTC.